The T cell receptor (beta chain) described here comes from a study of OX40 agonist ivuxolimab in advanced cancers. On this clone: Antigen specificity is unknown.

Autoimmune disease history or systemic immunosuppression led to patients being barred. This CDR3 region has 15 residues. The V and J ends lost 0 bases and 6 bases respectively, with 13 bases between them. Per the germline V gene, CDR1 is SGDLS and CDR2 is YYNGEE. Study-level findings and limits: Fewer expanded clones were found on average in CD4+ than in CD8+ T cells. The expanded peripheral T cells' antigen specificity was not determined.

Repertoires were generated with immunoSEQ multiplex PCR, while TCRdb's copy carries only in-frame clones and drops some. In the table there are approximately 44,000 clones, under 90% of which are singletons. The input for sequencing was CD4+ or CD8+ T cells sorted from blood, taken in a trial of the OX40 agonist ivuxolimab. The source is an adult with an advanced solid tumor such as melanoma, head and neck, liver or kidney cancer. V usage is TRBV9 and J usage is TRBJ2-1; perhaps D is TRBD1 or TRBD2 (5 bases each). CDR3 region: CASSVGPSRGNEQFF. The CDR3 nucleotides are TGTGCCAGCAGCGTAGGGCCCTCGAGGGGCAATGAGCAGTTCTTC. The entire variable domain, with the rest obtained from reference TRBV9 and TRBJ2-1, is as follows: DSGVTQTPKHLITATGQRVTLRCSPRSGDLSVYWYQQSLDQGLQFLIQYYNGEERAKGNILERFSAQQFPDLHSELNLSSLELGDSALYFCASSVGPSRGNEQFFGPGTRLTVL.